These 2 T cell receptor beta chains came from one sample sequenced in a study of beta chain features in type 1 diabetes. The study, taken as a whole, reports: Across all four CD4+ subsets, people with type 1 diabetes showed modestly shorter TCRB CDR3s.

Every bit of the isolated RNA underwent reverse transcription, so sequencing read expressed TCRB transcripts. The data were produced by immunoSEQ multiplex PCR, yet TCRdb's version contains in-frame clones alone and is incomplete. The table includes about 260,000 clones, approximately 24% detected once. These receptors' targets are unknown. Material for sequencing was naive CD4+ T cells from blood. The receptors were gathered from a woman aged 30 to 39 with type 1 diabetes.

The chain has TRBV19 and TRBJ2-5; no clear D gene. This CDR3 is built from 13 residues. The germline CDR1 and CDR2 sequences are LNHDA and SQIVND (reference sequence). The V end was cut by 7 bases, the J end by 2 bases, with 11 bases between. In DNA, the CDR3 is TGTGCCAGTACCGGGTTCCCACAAGAGACCCAGTACTTC. Its protein is CASTGFPQETQYF.

CDR3 in DNA: TGTGCCAGCAGCCGCTTTAGCGGGGGCTCCTACAATGAGCAGTTCTTC. Translating it yields CASSRFSGGSYNEQFF. This chain connects TRBV5-8 to TRBJ2-1, with 9 bases aligning to TRBD2. The V segment lost 4 bases and the J segment 0 bases; nucleotides outside the gene matches: 5. CDR1 is SGHTS, CDR2 YDEGEE, per germline. The CDR3 has 16 amino acids.